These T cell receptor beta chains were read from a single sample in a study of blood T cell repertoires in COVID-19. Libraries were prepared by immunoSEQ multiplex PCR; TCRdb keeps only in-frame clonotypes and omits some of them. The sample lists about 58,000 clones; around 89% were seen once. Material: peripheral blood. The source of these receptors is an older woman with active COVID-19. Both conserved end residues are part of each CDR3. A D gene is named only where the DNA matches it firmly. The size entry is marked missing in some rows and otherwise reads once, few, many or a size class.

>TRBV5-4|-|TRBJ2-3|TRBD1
TGTGCCAGCAGCTTTCGGACAGGGATCACAGATACGCAGTATTTT
CASSFRTGITDTQYF
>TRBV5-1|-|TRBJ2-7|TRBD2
TGCGCCAGCAGCTGGTTTGGGACTAGCGGGGGGGCCTCCTACGAGCAGTACTTC
CASSWFGTSGGASYEQYF
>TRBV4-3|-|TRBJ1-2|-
TGCGCCAGCAGCCACTGGACAGACGACGGTAATGGCTACACCTTC
CASSHWTDDGNGYTF
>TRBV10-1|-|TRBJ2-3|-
TGCGCCAGCAGTGAGTCCGGGGTAGATACGCAGTATTTT
CASSESGVDTQYF
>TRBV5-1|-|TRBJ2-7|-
TGCGCCAGCAGGTTCCGGGGCCCGGGAGTCTACGAGCAGTACTTC
CASRFRGPGVYEQYF
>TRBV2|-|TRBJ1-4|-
TGTGCCAGCAGTGTCCAGGGAAATCGATTGGAAAAACTGTTTTTT
CASSVQGNRLEKLFF
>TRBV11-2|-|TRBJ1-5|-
TGTGCCAGCAGCTTAGGCAGGGCTCAGCCCCAGCATTTT
CASSLGRAQPQHF
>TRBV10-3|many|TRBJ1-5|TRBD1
TGTGCCATCAGTGAGGAAAACAGGGGGGGTCAGCCCCAGCATTTT
CAISEENRGGQPQHF
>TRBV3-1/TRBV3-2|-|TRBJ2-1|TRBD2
TGTGCCAGCAGCCTCCGTGAGCGGGGGGGCAGGGAGCAGTTCTTC
CASSLRERGGREQFF
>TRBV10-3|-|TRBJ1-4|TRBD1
TGTGCCATCAGGAACCACGGACAGGCCCCTCTGTTTTTT
CAIRNHGQAPLFF
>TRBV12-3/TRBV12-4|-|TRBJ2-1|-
TGTGCCAGCAGTTTAGTAGACAATGAGCAGTTCTTC
CASSLVDNEQFF
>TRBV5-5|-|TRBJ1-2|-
TGTGCCAGCAGCTTGGGCCACGGTCCCCTCTATGGCTACACCTTC
CASSLGHGPLYGYTF
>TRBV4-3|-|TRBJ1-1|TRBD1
TGCGCCAGCAGCCAAGATGGACAGGGGGCGTTGAACACTGAAGCTTTCTTT
CASSQDGQGALNTEAFF
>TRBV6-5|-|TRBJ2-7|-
TGTGCCAGCGGATTTCTTGGGGGGGAGCAGTACTTC
CASGFLGGEQYF
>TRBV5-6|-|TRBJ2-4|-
TGTGCCAGCAGCCTGCCCAGGGGAGACATTCAGTACTTC
CASSLPRGDIQYF
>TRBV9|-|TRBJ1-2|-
TGTGCCAGCAGCGTAGTAGGGGGGGCGCTTGGAGGCTACACCTTC
CASSVVGGALGGYTF
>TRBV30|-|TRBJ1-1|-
TGTGCCTGGAGTGTAGAAGGGAGAGGCACTGAAGCTTTCTTT
CAWSVEGRGTEAFF
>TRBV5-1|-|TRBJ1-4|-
TGCGCCAGCAGCTTGCCGACGGGAGCCCCTAATGAAAAACTGTTTTTT
CASSLPTGAPNEKLFF
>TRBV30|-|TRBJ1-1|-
TGTGCCTGGACCCTTCGGTTGGAAGCTTTCTTT
CAWTLRLEAFF
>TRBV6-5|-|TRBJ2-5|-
TGTGCCAGCAGTTACTCGTCTTCCCAAGAGACCCAGTACTTC
CASSYSSSQETQYF
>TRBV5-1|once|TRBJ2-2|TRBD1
TGCGCCAGCACCGCGACAGGGTCGACCGGGGAGCTGTTTTTT
CASTATGSTGELFF
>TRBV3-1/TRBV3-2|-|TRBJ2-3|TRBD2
TGTGCCAGCAGCCCCTGGCACAGGGGACTAGCGGGGGCAGATACGCAGTATTTT
CASSPWHRGLAGADTQYF
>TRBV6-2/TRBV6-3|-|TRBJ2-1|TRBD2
TGTGCCAGCAGTTACATATCCGGGACTAGCGCCATAGGCTCCTACAATGAGCAGTTCTTC
CASSYISGTSAIGSYNEQFF
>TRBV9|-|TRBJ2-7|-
TGTGCCAGCGGCCAGGGGGGCCACGAGCAGTACTTC
CASGQGGHEQYF
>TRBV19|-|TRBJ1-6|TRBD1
TGTGCCAGTAGTATAATTCTCGCAGGGACAGGGAATTCACCCCTCCACTTT
CASSIILAGTGNSPLHF
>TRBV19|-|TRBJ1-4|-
TGTGCCAGTAGTATCAGTGCAACTAATGAAAAACTGTTTTTT
CASSISATNEKLFF
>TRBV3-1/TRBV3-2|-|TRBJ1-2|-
TGTGCCAGCAGCCCCCGGGGGAACTATGGCTACACCTTC
CASSPRGNYGYTF
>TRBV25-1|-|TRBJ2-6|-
TGTGCCAGCAGTGAATCTCGCAGGGCTGGGGCCAACGTCCTGACTTTC
CASSESRRAGANVLTF
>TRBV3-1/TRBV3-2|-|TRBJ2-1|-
TGTGCCAGCAGCCAGCATGGAGGGGCGTCCTACAATGAGCAGTTCTTC
CASSQHGGASYNEQFF
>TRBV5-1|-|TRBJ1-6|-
TGCGCCAGCAGCTTTGAGGGTCCAAATTCACCCCTCCACTTT
CASSFEGPNSPLHF
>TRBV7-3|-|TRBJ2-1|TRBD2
TGTGCCAGCAGCCCGACCGGCGGGAGACGTTACAATGAGCAGTTCTTC
CASSPTGGRRYNEQFF
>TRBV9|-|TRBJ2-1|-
TGTGCCAGCAGCGCCCGGGACTTGAGCTCCTACAATGAGCAGTTCTTC
CASSARDLSSYNEQFF
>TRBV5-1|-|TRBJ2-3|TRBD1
TGCGCCAGCAGTGGTGGGACAGAAAGCACAGATACGCAGTATTTT
CASSGGTESTDTQYF
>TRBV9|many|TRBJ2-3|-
TGTGCCAGCAGCGTAGTACCGCGCCGGGAAAGGTATTTT
CASSVVPRRERYF
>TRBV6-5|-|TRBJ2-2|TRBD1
TGTGCCAGCAGTTACCAACCGGGACAGGGGGTCGGGGAGCTGTTTTTT
CASSYQPGQGVGELFF
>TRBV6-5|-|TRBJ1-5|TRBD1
TGTGCCAGCAGCCGCCGGGACAGGTATCAGCCCCAGCATTTT
CASSRRDRYQPQHF
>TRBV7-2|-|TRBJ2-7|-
TGTGCCAGCAGCTTAATTGGTACCTCTATCTCCTACGAGCAGTACTTC
CASSLIGTSISYEQYF
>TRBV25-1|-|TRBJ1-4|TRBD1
TGTGCCAGCAGCAACCCGGGACAGGGGTATGAAAAACTGTTTTTT
CASSNPGQGYEKLFF
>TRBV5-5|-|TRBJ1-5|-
TGTGCCAGCAGCTTGGCCGGGGGGCGTCAGCCCCAGCATTTT
CASSLAGGRQPQHF
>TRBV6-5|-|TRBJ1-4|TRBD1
TGTGCCAGCAGTACCAGGGGGCTGGGTGAAAAACTGTTTTTT
CASSTRGLGEKLFF
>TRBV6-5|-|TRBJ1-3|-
TGTGCCAGCAGTACTGGACAGTCTGGAAACACCATATATTTT
CASSTGQSGNTIYF
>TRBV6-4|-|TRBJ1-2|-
TGTGCCAGCAGTGTTTCGGGGAGATATGGCTACACCTTC
CASSVSGRYGYTF
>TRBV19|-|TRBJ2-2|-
TGTGCCACCCCGGGGGAATCGTACACCGGGGAGCTGTTTTTT
CATPGESYTGELFF
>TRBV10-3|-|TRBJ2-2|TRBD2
TGTGCCATCAGGACCGGGACTAGCGACACCGGGGAGCTGTTTTTT
CAIRTGTSDTGELFF
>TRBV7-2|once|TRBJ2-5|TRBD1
TGTGCCAGCAGCATCCGGACAGGGGCGGGAGAGACCCAGTACTTC
CASSIRTGAGETQYF
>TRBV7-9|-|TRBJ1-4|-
TGTGCCAGCAGCTTAGGCAGTCCGCTGTTTTTT
CASSLGSPLFF
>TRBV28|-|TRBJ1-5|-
TGTGCCAGCTTCACCGGGGGGGACCTAAAACCTCAGCCCCAGCATTTT
CASFTGGDLKPQPQHF
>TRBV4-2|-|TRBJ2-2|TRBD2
TGTGCCAGCAGCCAAGCTTGGGGAGGGGTGGATACCGGGGAGCTGTTTTTT
CASSQAWGGVDTGELFF
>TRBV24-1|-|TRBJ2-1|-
TGTGCCACCAGTGACCCGGGTCAGGAGCAGTTCTTC
CATSDPGQEQFF
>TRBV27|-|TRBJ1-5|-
TGTGCCAGCAGTTTATCGGCAAATAGCAATCAGCCCCAGCATTTT
CASSLSANSNQPQHF